The 21 T cell receptor beta chains below were found in one sample sequenced in a study of cytomegalovirus exposure and HLA in healthy donors. The PCR ran on 60 Vbeta and 13 Jbeta primers. Repertoires were generated with immunoSEQ multiplex PCR, while TCRdb's copy carries only in-frame clones and drops some. This sample has around 150,000 clones, with 65% to 80% found just once. Sequencing was done on a sample of PBMCs. All receptors come from a man between 18 and 35 years old in good health and CMV-seropositive.

This clone was seen just once. V is TRBV7-8 and J is TRBJ2-7; TRBD1 matches 8 bases. Unmatched junction bases numbered 9, after V lost 5 bases and J lost 3 bases. This CDR3 is built from 15 residues. Germline V gives CDR1 SGHVS, CDR2 FQNEAQ. The chain's CDR3 is CASSPGTGGVYEQYV. The DNA of the CDR3 is TGTGCCAGCAGCCCCGGGACAGGAGGAGTCTACGAGCAGTACGTC.

The chain couples TRBV7-2 to TRBJ2-2, with TRBD2 matching 12 bases. J was trimmed by 4 bases and V by 5 bases; bases with no gene match: 11. CDR3 length: 18 residues. Germline CDR1 reads SGHTA; CDR2 reads FQGNSA. DNA of the CDR3: TGTGCCAGCAGCCCTAAGGGACTAGCGGGTCCGGCCACCGGGGAGCTGTTTTTT. This codes for CASSPKGLAGPATGELFF.

The V call is TRBV19, the J call TRBJ1-2; TRBD1 is a possible D gene (6 bases). Germline CDR1 and CDR2: LNHDA and SQIVND (reference sequence). The CDR3 is 16 residues long. V was cut by 0 bases and J by 2 bases, with 13 bases left in between. CDR3 in amino acids: CASSIDGGQGNYGYTF. The CDR3 coding sequence is TGTGCCAGTAGTATAGACGGGGGGCAGGGGAACTATGGCTACACCTTC.

The chain couples TRBV5-6 to TRBJ2-7; TRBD1 matches 9 bases. The V gene end was trimmed by 3 bases and the J gene end by 1 base; junction bases not matched to a gene: 2. Per germline, CDR1 SGHDT and CDR2 YYEEEE. The CDR3 runs 14 residues. CDR3 amino acids: CASSSTGGSYEQYV. In DNA form, the CDR3 reads TGTGCCAGCAGCTCGACAGGGGGTTCCTACGAGCAGTACGTC.

J is TRBJ2-3 and V is TRBV7-3, with a possible D match to TRBD2 (7 bases). Trimming cost V 3 bases and J 1 base, with 32 bases left between them. The CDR3 contains 22 residues. CDR1 is SGHTA and CDR2 is FQGTGA in the germline V gene. CDR3 region: CASSLGFPGLTGATAGTDTQYF. The CDR3, as DNA: TGTGCCAGCAGCTTGGGGTTTCCGGGACTAACGGGGGCAACGGCTGGCACAGATACGCAGTATTTT.

The V call is TRBV13, the J call TRBJ1-2; 8 bases are a match to TRBD1. Losses at the gene ends were 3 bases for V and 2 bases for J; bases not matched to a gene: 5. The germline V gene encodes CDR1 PRHDT and CDR2 FYEKMQ (reference sequence). The CDR3 is 15 amino acids. CDR3: CASSFGQGQNYGYTF. CDR3 coding DNA: TGTGCCAGCAGCTTCGGACAGGGCCAAAACTATGGCTACACCTTC.

In this sample, this clone turned up many times. The chain carries TRBV2 and TRBJ1-1; tentative D call: TRBD1 (6 bases). CDR3 length equals 14 residues. Trimming stripped 2 bases from V and 0 bases from J, with 7 bases between. Germline assignment: CDR1 SNHLY and CDR2 FYNNEI. Here the CDR3 reads CASSEQGLNTEAFF. CDR3 in DNA: TGTGCCAGCAGTGAACAGGGGCTGAACACTGAAGCTTTCTTT.

The chain has TRBV28 and TRBJ2-7; D may be TRBD2 (5 bases). Germline V gives CDR1 MDHEN, CDR2 SYDVKM. Between the trimmed V and J ends, which lost 3 bases and 2 bases, there was a span of 14 bases. This CDR3 is 15 amino acids long. The CDR3 DNA reads as TGTGCCAGCAGTTTTAGCCGGGGTAAGACCTACGAGCAGTACGTC. Translation gives CASSFSRGKTYEQYV.

This clone was seen a single time. CDR3: CSVGVRGNTDTQYF. CDR3 nucleotides: TGCAGCGTTGGGGTACGGGGAAACACAGATACGCAGTATTTT. The chain is built from TRBV29-1 and TRBJ2-3; D is possibly TRBD2 (5 bases). Germline V gene lookup returns CDR1 SQVTM and CDR2 ANQGSEA. CDR3 length: 14 residues. Trimming took 4 bases from V and 2 from J, leaving 13 bases between them.

The rearrangement joins TRBV6-1 to TRBJ2-7, with D tentatively TRBD2 (5 bases). The germline gives CDR1 MNHNS, CDR2 SASEGT. This CDR3 region has 13 residues. V was trimmed by 3 bases and J by 3 bases, leaving 9 bases between them. In DNA, the CDR3 is TGTGCCAGCAGTGAGTCGGGGATCTACGAGCAGTACGTC. This gives the protein CASSESGIYEQYV.

The chain recombines TRBV2 with TRBJ2-5; 9 positions agree with TRBD2. V lost 8 bases and J lost 5; bases outside the gene matches: 15. Germline lookup yields CDR1 SNHLY and CDR2 FYNNEI. The CDR3 length is 16 residues. This chain's CDR3 is CASGRRGGRAGETQYF. CDR3 nucleotide sequence: TGTGCCAGCGGGCGGAGGGGCGGGAGGGCTGGGGAGACCCAGTACTTC.

J is TRBJ2-3 and V is TRBV11-3, with 7 bases fitting TRBD2. This CDR3 region has 16 residues. V dropped 1 base and J dropped 2; count of bases not matched to a gene: 6. CDR1 and CDR2 (germline): SGHNT, YENEEA. The CDR3 loop is CASSLVGGTNTDTQYF. The CDR3 nucleotides read TGTGCCAGCAGCTTAGTCGGGGGGACTAACACAGATACGCAGTATTTT.

This clone was counted only a few times. The V call is TRBV5-1, the J call TRBJ2-2, with 7 bases lining up with TRBD2. Per the germline V gene, CDR1 is SGHRS and CDR2 is YFSETQ. V shed 7 bases and J 0 bases; nucleotides not matched to a gene: 12. The CDR3 covers 17 residues. The CDR3 DNA is TGCGCCAGCCGCCGTGGGGAGGGGTCCGCGAACACCGGGGAGCTGTTTTTT. Its protein product is CASRRGEGSANTGELFF.

The rearrangement joins TRBV9 to TRBJ1-3; a possible D gene is TRBD1 (5 bases). Germline assignment: CDR1 SGDLS and CDR2 YYNGEE. The CDR3 totals 15 residues. V gave up 4 bases and J gave up 0 bases, with 11 bases separating them. CDR3 in DNA: TGTGCCAGCAGCCCCACAGGTGACTCTGGAAACACCATATATTTT. It is translated as CASSPTGDSGNTIYF.

This clone was seen a few times. The chain carries TRBV25-1 and TRBJ2-1; 7 bases are a match to TRBD2. Germline CDR1 is MGHDK and CDR2 is SYGVNS. The CDR3 extends over 12 amino acids. Trimming at V came to 3 bases and at J to 10 bases, leaving 3 bases not matched to a gene. The CDR3 is CASSDPGGEQFF. The CDR3, as DNA: TGTGCCAGCAGTGATCCGGGAGGCGAGCAGTTCTTC. Complete variable domain (other parts from reference TRBV25-1 and TRBJ2-1): EADIYQTPRYLVIGTGKKITLECSQTMGHDKMYWYQQDPGMELHLIHYSYGVNSTEKGDLSSESTVSRIRTEHFPLTLESARPSHTSQYLCASSDPGGEQFFGPGTRLTVL.

This clone was detected only a few times. The chain links TRBV9 to TRBJ1-2, with D tentatively TRBD1 (6 bases). This CDR3 comprises 16 residues. Trimming left V 5 bases short and J 4 bases short, with 21 bases between. CDR1 and CDR2 (germline): SGDLS, YYNGEE. The CDR3 DNA reads as TGTGCCAGCAGTACAAATAGGGACATGGTCGGCTATGGCTACACCTTC. Encoded protein: CASSTNRDMVGYGYTF.

CDR3 loop: CASSRGMNTEAFF. In DNA form, the CDR3 reads TGTGCCAGCAGTCGGGGGATGAACACTGAAGCTTTCTTT. The rearrangement joins TRBV6-4 to TRBJ1-1, with D possibly matching TRBD1 (5 bases). With 5 bases removed from V and 0 bases from J, the gap between germline ends came to 7 bases. The CDR3 spans 13 residues. Germline-derived CDR1 and CDR2 are MRHNA and SNTAGT.

The chain links TRBV5-1 to TRBJ2-3, with TRBD1 identical over 7 bases. V lost 4 bases and J lost 4; bases outside the gene matches: 6. Germline V gives CDR1 SGHRS, CDR2 YFSETQ. The CDR3 loop spans 14 amino acids. The CDR3 sequence is CASSARQGADTQYF. CDR3 nucleotides: TGCGCCAGCAGCGCTAGACAGGGAGCAGATACGCAGTATTTT.

A remark on this clone: At one boundary the junction diverges from the germline segment, which might be a read error. The CDR3 region is CAGSYSGQGSNEQFF. The CDR3 DNA follows: TGTGCCGGCAGTTACTCCGGACAGGGAAGCAATGAGCAGTTCTTC. The gene calls are TRBV6-5 and TRBJ2-1, with 8 bases lining up with TRBD1. Per the germline V gene, CDR1 is MNHEY and CDR2 is SVGAGI. The CDR3 is 15 residues long.

There are a few counts of this clone. The chain has TRBV6-1 and TRBJ1-1, with D hard to call. The CDR3 contains 13 residues. Trimming pared 5 bases from V and 1 base from J, leaving 8 bases between. Germline-derived CDR1 and CDR2 are MNHNS and SASEGT. In DNA form, the CDR3 reads TGTGCCAGCAGTCCGGGGTCGAACACTGAAGCTTTCTTT. As protein: CASSPGSNTEAFF.

V is TRBV11-2 and J is TRBJ2-5; D may be TRBD2 (6 bases). Germline CDR1 and CDR2: SGHAT and FQNNGV. CDR3 length: 14 amino acids. Trimming took 3 bases from V and 2 from J, leaving 10 bases between them. CDR3 protein: CASSLMGGQETQYF. In DNA, the CDR3 is TGTGCCAGCAGCTTGATGGGGGGTCAAGAGACCCAGTACTTC.